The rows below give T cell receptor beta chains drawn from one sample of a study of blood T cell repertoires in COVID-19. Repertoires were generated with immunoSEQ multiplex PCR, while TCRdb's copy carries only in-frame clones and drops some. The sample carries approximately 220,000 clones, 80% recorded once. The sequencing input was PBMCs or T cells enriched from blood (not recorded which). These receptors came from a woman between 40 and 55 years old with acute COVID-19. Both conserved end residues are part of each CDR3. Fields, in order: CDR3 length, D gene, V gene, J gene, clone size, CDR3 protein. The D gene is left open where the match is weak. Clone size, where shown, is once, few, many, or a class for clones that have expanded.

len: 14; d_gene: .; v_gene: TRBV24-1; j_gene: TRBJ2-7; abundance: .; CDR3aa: CATSDSTGSYEQYF
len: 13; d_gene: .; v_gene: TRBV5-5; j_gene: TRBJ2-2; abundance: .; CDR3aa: CASSPTSTGELFF
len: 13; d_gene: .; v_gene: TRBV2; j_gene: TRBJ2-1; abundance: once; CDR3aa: CASSEDSYNEQFF
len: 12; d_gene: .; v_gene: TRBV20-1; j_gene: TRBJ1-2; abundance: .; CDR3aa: CSASGHNYGYTF
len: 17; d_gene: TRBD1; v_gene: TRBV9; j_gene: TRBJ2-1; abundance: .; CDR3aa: CASSVETGGFSYNEQFF
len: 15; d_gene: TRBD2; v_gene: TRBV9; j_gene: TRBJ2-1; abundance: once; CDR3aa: CASSVAGGTLNEQFF
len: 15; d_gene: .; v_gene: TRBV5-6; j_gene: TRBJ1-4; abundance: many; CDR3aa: CASSLVQGSNEKLFF
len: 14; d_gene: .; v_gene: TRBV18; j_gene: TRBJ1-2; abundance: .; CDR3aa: CASSQSEASYGYTF
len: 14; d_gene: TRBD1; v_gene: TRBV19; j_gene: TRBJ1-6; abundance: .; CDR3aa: CASRRDRFNSPLHF
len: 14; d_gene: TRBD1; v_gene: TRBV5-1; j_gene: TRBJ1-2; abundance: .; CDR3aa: CASGDTGGAKGYTF
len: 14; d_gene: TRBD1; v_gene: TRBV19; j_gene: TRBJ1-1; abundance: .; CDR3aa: CASGADRMGTEAFF
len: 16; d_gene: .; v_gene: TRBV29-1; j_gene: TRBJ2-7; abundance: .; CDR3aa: CSVGGGTKGSGYEQYF
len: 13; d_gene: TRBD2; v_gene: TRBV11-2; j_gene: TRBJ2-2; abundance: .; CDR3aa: CASSLKREGELFF
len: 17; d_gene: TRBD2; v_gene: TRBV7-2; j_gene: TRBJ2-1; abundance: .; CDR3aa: CASSLALGSGRAYEQFF
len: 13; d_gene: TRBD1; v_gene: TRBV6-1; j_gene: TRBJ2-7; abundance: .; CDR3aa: CASSETGFYEQYF
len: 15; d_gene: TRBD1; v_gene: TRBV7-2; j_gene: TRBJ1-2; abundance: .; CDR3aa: CASSYTTGAGYGYTF
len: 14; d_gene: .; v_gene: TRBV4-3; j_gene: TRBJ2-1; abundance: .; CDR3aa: CASSQGSSYNEQFF
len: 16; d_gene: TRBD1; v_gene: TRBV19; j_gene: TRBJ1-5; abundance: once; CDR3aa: CASKPDRGGSNQPQHF
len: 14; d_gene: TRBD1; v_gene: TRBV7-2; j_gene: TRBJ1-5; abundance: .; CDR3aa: CASSPGQGSQPQHF
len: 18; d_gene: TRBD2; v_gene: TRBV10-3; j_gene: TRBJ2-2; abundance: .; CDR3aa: CAISARLAGVRGTGELFF
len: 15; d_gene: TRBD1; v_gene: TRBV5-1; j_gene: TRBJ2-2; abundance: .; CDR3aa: CASSLATGLAGELFF
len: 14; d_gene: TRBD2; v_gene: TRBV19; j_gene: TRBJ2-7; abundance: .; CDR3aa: CASSGTINTYEQYF
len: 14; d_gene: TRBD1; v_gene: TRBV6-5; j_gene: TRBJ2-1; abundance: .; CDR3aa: CASSYSRGRYEQFF
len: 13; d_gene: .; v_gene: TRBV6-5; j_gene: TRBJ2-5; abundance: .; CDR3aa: CASINQGPKTQYF
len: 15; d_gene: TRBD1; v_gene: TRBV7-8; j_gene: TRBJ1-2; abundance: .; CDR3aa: CASSLGAGGNYGYTF
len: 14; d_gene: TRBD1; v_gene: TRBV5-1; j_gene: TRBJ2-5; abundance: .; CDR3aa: CASSLRQGRETQYF
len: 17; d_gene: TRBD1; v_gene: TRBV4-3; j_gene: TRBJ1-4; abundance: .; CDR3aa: CASSQEGKGQGASKLFF
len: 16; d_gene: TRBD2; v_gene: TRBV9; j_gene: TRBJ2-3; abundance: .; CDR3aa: CASSGTSGGPTDTQYF
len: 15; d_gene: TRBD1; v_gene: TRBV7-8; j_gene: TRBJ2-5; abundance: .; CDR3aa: CASSLAGTGDGTQYF
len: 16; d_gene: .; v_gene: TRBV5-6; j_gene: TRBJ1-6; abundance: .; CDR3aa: CASSLGPGLLNSPLHF
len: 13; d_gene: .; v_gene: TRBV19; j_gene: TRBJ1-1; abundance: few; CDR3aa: CASSLGVNTEAFF
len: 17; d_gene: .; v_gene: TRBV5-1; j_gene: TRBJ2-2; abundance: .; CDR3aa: CASSLSTGTSGTGELFF
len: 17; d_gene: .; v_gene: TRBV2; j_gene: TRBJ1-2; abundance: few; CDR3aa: CASSADVGQGLHYGYTF
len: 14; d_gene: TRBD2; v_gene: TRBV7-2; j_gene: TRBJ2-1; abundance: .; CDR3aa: CASSSPTSGGGKFF
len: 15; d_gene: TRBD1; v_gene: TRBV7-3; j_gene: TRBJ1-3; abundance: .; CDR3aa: CASSSSGGSGNTIYF